Each of the 31 T cell receptor beta chains below was sequenced from the same sample in a study of cytotoxic CD8 clonotypes in ibrutinib-treated CLL (dated by TCRdb to the early 2020s). The time point tag for this specimen amounts to: about a year on ibrutinib. The library relied on the immunoSEQ multiplex PCR assay. TCRdb took over this immuneACCESS table, retaining in-frame rearrangements with V and J assigned. Such tables are incomplete; in checked studies, under half of the missing clones stem from an unresolved V gene, and the remainder is unexplained. This sample has some 140,000 clones in its table, and roughly three quarters of those were observed once. The top ten hold more than 10% of the sample. Material: PBMCs, obtained after 12 months of ibrutinib treatment. The source of these receptors is a human donor with chronic lymphocytic leukemia.

The CDR3 DNA reads TGTGCCAGCAGCAACTGTAATAGCGGGAGTCTGGACACAGATACGCAGTATTTT. The encoded protein is CASSNCNSGSLDTDTQYF. The V call is TRBV21-1, the J call TRBJ2-3; the DNA was not used to check the table's D call, TRBD2. TRBV21-1 is a documented pseudogene. The CDR3 is 18 residues long.

V and J are TRBV7-2 and TRBJ2-1; 11 bases align to TRBD2. The CDR3 runs 15 residues. The V segment lost 6 bases and the J segment 8 bases; nucleotides outside the gene matches: 9. Germline CDR1 reads SGHTA; CDR2 reads FQGNSA. The CDR3 DNA is TGTGCCAGCAGACAAACTAGCGGGAGTGGGTATGAGCAGTTCTTC. Translated: CASRQTSGSGYEQFF.

This rearrangement joins TRBV29-1 to TRBJ2-3; no reliable D call. Trimming cost V 5 bases and J 1 base, with 4 bases left between them. The CDR3 consists of 11 residues. From germline, CDR1 is SQVTM and CDR2 ANQGSEA. For the CDR3, the DNA is TGCAGCGTTCAGGGCACAGATACGCAGTATTTT. This sequence encodes CSVQGTDTQYF.

The count of this clone is one. This chain joins TRBV29-1 and TRBJ2-1; 8 nucleotides match TRBD2. Germline assignment: CDR1 SQVTM and CDR2 ANQGSEA. V shed 5 bases, J shed 7 bases, and the junction held 7 bases outside the gene matches. The CDR3 has 13 amino acids. CDR3 DNA: TGCAGCGTTCGTGGACTAGCAGCAAATGAGCAGTTCTTC. Translating gives CSVRGLAANEQFF.

The V call is TRBV4-3, the J call TRBJ2-7; D possibly corresponds to TRBD2 (5 bases). The CDR3 sequence is 13 residues long. Deletions cut 0 bases from V and 10 bases from J, with 13 bases between. Germline V lookup: CDR1 LGHNA, CDR2 YSLEER. The CDR3 loop is CASSQDTGTSQYF. CDR3 coding DNA: TGCGCCAGCAGCCAAGATACGGGAACGTCCCAGTACTTC.

The chain employs TRBV5-4 and TRBJ1-5, with D unclear. Trimming removed 0 bases at V and 5 bases at J, with 9 bases between. This CDR3 has 14 amino acids. The germline V gene encodes CDR1 SGHNT and CDR2 YYREEE (reference sequence). The CDR3 DNA sequence: TGTGCCAGCAGCTTGGCCGGCCAGTATCAGCCCCAGCATTTT. This codes for CASSLAGQYQPQHF.

The rearrangement joins TRBV28 to TRBJ2-1, with a weak D call TRBD2 (5 bases). Trimming took 3 bases from V and 0 from J, leaving 18 bases between them. This CDR3 is built from 18 residues. Germline-derived CDR1 and CDR2 are MDHEN and SYDVKM. In nucleotides, the CDR3 is TGTGCCAGCAGTTTTCCGCTGGGAAAGCGGAGCTCCTACAATGAGCAGTTCTTC. Encoded protein: CASSFPLGKRSSYNEQFF.

Only one count was recorded for this clone. V usage is TRBV5-1 and J usage is TRBJ2-1; 8 bases match TRBD2. This CDR3 is 15 amino acids long. Trimming removed 1 base from V and 6 bases from J; junction bases left unmatched: 6. Germline V gives CDR1 SGHRS, CDR2 YFSETQ. CDR3 DNA: TGCGCCAGCAGCTTGTTGGGACTAGAAGCCAATGAGCAGTTCTTC. Amino acid sequence: CASSLLGLEANEQFF.

The chain has TRBV7-8 and TRBJ1-2, with a possible D match to TRBD1 (5 bases). The V end was cut by 3 bases, the J end by 7 bases, with 12 bases between. There are 13 residues in the CDR3. Germline assignment: CDR1 SGHVS and CDR2 FQNEAQ. The CDR3 nucleotides read TGTGCCAGCAGCTTCGGGGGAAGAGGTGGCTACACCTTC. Residues: CASSFGGRGGYTF.

The J gene is TRBJ2-3, the V gene TRBV18; a possible D gene is TRBD2 (5 bases). CDR1 and CDR2 (germline): KGHSH, LQKENI. CDR3 length: 16 amino acids. The V gene lost 1 base and the J gene lost 3 bases, with 14 bases spanning the gap. CDR3: CASSPRPPRGTDTQYF. Written as DNA, the CDR3 is TGTGCCAGCTCACCACGGCCCCCACGGGGTACAGATACGCAGTATTTT.

This sequence joins TRBV7-3 and TRBJ2-3; D is unresolved. Trimming removed 3 bases at V and 3 bases at J, with 4 bases between. The germline CDR1 and CDR2 sequences are SGHTA and FQGTGA. There are 12 residues in the CDR3. The CDR3 DNA reads as TGTGCCAGCAGCTTTTCAACAGATACGCAGTATTTT. It translates to CASSFSTDTQYF.

The rearrangement links TRBV5-6 to TRBJ1-2, with a possible D match to TRBD1 (6 bases). Trimming took off 0 bases at V and 7 bases at J, with 10 bases between the two ends. The germline V gene encodes CDR1 SGHDT and CDR2 YYEEEE. The CDR3 is 13 amino acids. The CDR3 sequence is CASSLARTVGYTF. CDR3 DNA: TGTGCCAGCAGCTTGGCCCGGACAGTTGGCTACACCTTC.

The V call is TRBV5-5, the J call TRBJ1-1, with a weak D call TRBD1 (5 bases). Germline CDR1 and CDR2: SGHKS and YYEKEE (reference sequence). CDR3 size: 14 residues. The V end lost 2 bases, the J end lost 6 bases, and 14 bases lay between the germline ends. CDR3 region: CASSFRVSSAEAFF. The CDR3 coding sequence is TGTGCCAGCAGCTTCAGGGTTAGTAGCGCTGAAGCTTTCTTT.

This chain links TRBV14 with TRBJ1-2, with D uncertain. Germline CDR1 is SGHDN and CDR2 is FVKESK. Trimming removed 0 bases at V and 2 bases at J, with 13 bases between. This CDR3 comprises 16 residues. This CDR3 is CASSQDFNRVNYGYTF. CDR3 nucleotides: TGTGCCAGCAGCCAAGATTTTAACAGAGTAAACTATGGCTACACCTTC.

The chain couples TRBV27 to TRBJ1-1, with D perhaps matching TRBD1 (5 bases). The CDR3 has 15 amino acids. Trimming took 0 bases from V and 4 from J, leaving 12 bases between them. CDR1 MNHEY and CDR2 SMNVEV come from the germline V gene (reference sequence). The CDR3 DNA reads TGTGCCAGCAGTTTATCGTTTGGGGGGGGCACTGAAGCTTTCTTT. Translating gives CASSLSFGGGTEAFF.

V and J are TRBV11-2 and TRBJ1-2, with D unresolved. Trimming pared 3 bases from V and 4 bases from J, leaving 12 bases between. The CDR3 length is 14 residues. The germline V gene encodes CDR1 SGHAT and CDR2 FQNNGV. The CDR3 coding sequence is TGTGCCAGCAGCTTCTTGGGGAGCCCCTATGGCTACACCTTC. Amino acids: CASSFLGSPYGYTF.

The genes are TRBV10-2 and TRBJ1-1; D remains ambiguous. CDR3 length: 16 amino acids. CDR1 WSHSY and CDR2 SAAADI come from the germline V gene. V was shortened by 2 bases and J by 1 base, with 14 bases between the two germline ends. Here the CDR3 reads CASSETLFLKNTEAFF. In DNA form, the CDR3 reads TGCGCCAGCAGTGAGACCCTATTCCTGAAGAACACTGAAGCTTTCTTT.

This chain joins TRBV10-1 and TRBJ2-1; tentatively, D is TRBD2 (5 bases). Germline V lookup: CDR1 WNHNN, CDR2 SYGVQD (reference sequence). V was pared by 2 bases and J by 7 bases, with 9 bases between. The length of the CDR3 is 13 residues. Written as DNA, the CDR3 is TGCGCCAGCAGTGAGGTCCTAGCTAATGAGCAGTTCTTC. The encoded protein is CASSEVLANEQFF.

The gene calls are TRBV19 and TRBJ2-1, with D tentatively TRBD1 or TRBD2 (7 bases each). Germline V gene data show CDR1 as LNHDA and CDR2 as SQIVND (reference sequence). The CDR3 has 17 residues. Trimming left V 6 bases short and J 5 bases short, with 23 bases between. The CDR3 DNA follows: TGTGCCAGTAGAGCAAGGACAGGAAGCGGGATAGACAATGAGCAGTTCTTC. Translation gives CASRARTGSGIDNEQFF. The variable domain in full, with the rest retrieved from reference TRBV19 and TRBJ2-1, is DGGITQSPKYLFRKEGQNVTLSCEQNLNHDAMYWYRQDPGQGLRLIYYSQIVNDFQKGDIAEGYSVSREKKESFPLTVTSAQKNPTAFYLCASRARTGSGIDNEQFFGPGTRLTVL.

This clone showed up just a few times. The chain recombines TRBV2 with TRBJ1-1; 9 bases align to TRBD1. The CDR3 length is 13 residues. The V segment lost 7 bases and the J segment 4 bases; nucleotides outside the gene matches: 4. Per germline, CDR1 SNHLY and CDR2 FYNNEI. The CDR3 spells CASIMDRGTEAFF. DNA of the CDR3: TGTGCCAGCATCATGGACAGGGGCACTGAAGCTTTCTTT. Combining the CDR3 with reference TRBV2 and TRBJ1-1 gives the whole variable domain EPEVTQTPSHQVTQMGQEVILRCVPISNHLYFYWYRQILGQKVEFLVSFYNNEISEKSEIFDDQFSVERPDGSNFTLKIRSTKLEDSAMYFCASIMDRGTEAFFGQGTRLTVV.

J is TRBJ1-2 and V is TRBV2; the match to TRBD1 covers 8 bases. This CDR3 is 20 amino acids long. Germline V gene sequence: CDR1 SNHLY, CDR2 FYNNEI. J lost 4 bases, V lost 5 bases, and 24 bases had no gene match. In DNA, the CDR3 is TGTGCCAGCAGTAGCCGGGACAGGAGGCTTTTTATCATGGGGACCTATGGCTACACCTTC. Encoded protein: CASSSRDRRLFIMGTYGYTF.

The rearrangement links TRBV15 to TRBJ2-3; 8 bases align to TRBD2. The ends lost 5 bases at V and 7 bases at J; junction bases unmatched: 11. The CDR3 is made up of 15 amino acids. Germline V gives CDR1 LNHNV, CDR2 YYDKDF (reference sequence). The CDR3 sequence: CATSDLGLVSNTQYF. The CDR3 DNA sequence: TGTGCCACCAGCGACCTGGGACTAGTTTCTAATACGCAGTATTTT.

The chain employs TRBV29-1 and TRBJ1-1; D gene ambiguous. V lost 4 bases to trimming and J lost 8 bases, with 8 bases between them. The CDR3 runs to 10 residues. Germline V gene lookup returns CDR1 SQVTM and CDR2 ANQGSEA. DNA of the CDR3: TGCAGCGTTGTTCTCCTAGAAGCTTTCTTT. It yields the protein CSVVLLEAFF. The full variable domain, completed using reference TRBV29-1 and TRBJ1-1, is SAVISQKPSRDICQRGTSLTIQCQVDSQVTMMFWYRQQPGQSLTLIATANQGSEATYESGFVIDKFPISRPNLTFSTLTVSNMSPEDSSIYLCSVVLLEAFFGQGTRLTVV.

Here the CDR3 DNA reads TGTGCCAGCAGTTCCGAGACAGCCTACGAGCAGTACTTC. It is translated as CASSSETAYEQYF. The V gene is TRBV2, the J gene TRBJ2-7, with TRBD1 as a possible D gene (5 bases). There are 13 residues in the CDR3. Trimming took off 5 bases at V and 2 bases at J, with 10 bases between the two ends. The germline CDR1 and CDR2 sequences are SNHLY and FYNNEI.

The V call is TRBV5-1, the J call TRBJ2-6; D gene unclear. This CDR3 is 17 amino acids long. Trimming removed 4 bases at V and 0 bases at J, with 14 bases between. Per germline, CDR1 SGHRS and CDR2 YFSETQ. CDR3: CASSPRADPSGANVLTF. In nucleotides, the CDR3 is TGCGCCAGCAGCCCCCGCGCTGATCCCTCTGGGGCCAACGTCCTGACTTTC. The variable domain in full, with the rest retrieved from reference TRBV5-1 and TRBJ2-6, is KAGVTQTPRYLIKTRGQQVTLSCSPISGHRSVSWYQQTPGQGLQFLFEYFSETQRNKGNFPGRFSGRQFSNSRSEMNVSTLELGDSALYLCASSPRADPSGANVLTFGAGSRLTVL.

The chain carries TRBV28 and TRBJ1-1; a possible D gene is TRBD1 (5 bases). Looked up from germline, CDR1 is MDHEN and CDR2 is SYDVKM. V was cut by 6 bases and J by 1 base, with 15 bases left in between. The CDR3 runs 15 residues. CDR3 sequence: CASRVLGAGNTEAFF. For the CDR3, the DNA is TGTGCCAGCAGAGTTCTCGGGGCTGGGAACACTGAAGCTTTCTTT.

J is TRBJ2-3 and V is TRBV6-6, with 8 bases fitting TRBD1. The CDR3 totals 14 residues. V shed 6 bases and J 8 bases; nucleotides not matched to a gene: 10. The germline CDR1 and CDR2 sequences are MNHNY and SVGAGI (reference sequence). This chain's CDR3 is CASSLRQGSGTQYF. CDR3 in DNA: TGTGCCAGCAGCCTCAGACAGGGGTCGGGTACGCAGTATTTT.

The rearrangement joins TRBV6-5 to TRBJ1-5; D unclear. The V gene lost 3 bases and the J gene lost 4 bases, with 7 bases spanning the gap. From germline, CDR1 is MNHEY and CDR2 SVGAGI. CDR3 length: 13 amino acids. As DNA, the CDR3 is TGTGCCAGCAGTTATAATAGAAATCAGCCCCAGCATTTT. As protein: CASSYNRNQPQHF.

The chain is built from TRBV7-6 and TRBJ2-1; 7 bases are a match to TRBD2. CDR3 length: 14 residues. CDR1 is SGHVS, CDR2 FNYEAQ, per germline. The J segment lost 8 bases and the V segment lost 5 bases, leaving 9 bases of the junction unmatched. The CDR3 nucleotides are TGTGCCAGCAGCCGAACTAGCGTGTTCGATGAGCAGTTCTTC. Amino acids: CASSRTSVFDEQFF.

V usage is TRBV12-2 and J usage is TRBJ2-3; TRBD2, the table's D call, was not compared with the DNA. TRBV12-2 is a pseudogene segment. The CDR3 covers 17 residues. For the CDR3, the DNA is TGTGCAAGTCGCCCTCAGACTAGCGGGATTTGTTCAGATACGCAGTATTTT. It translates to CASRPQTSGICSDTQYF.

The chain combines TRBV9 with TRBJ1-5, with D tentatively TRBD1 (5 bases). The germline gives CDR1 SGDLS, CDR2 YYNGEE. The CDR3 totals 13 residues. The ends were cut back, 8 bases at V and 5 bases at J, with 14 bases in the middle. CDR3 in amino acids: CARGRVLDQPQHF. The CDR3 DNA reads as TGTGCCAGGGGCAGGGTACTGGATCAGCCCCAGCATTTT.